A selection of T cell receptor beta chains follows, all from one sample in a study of blood T cells in healthy people across ages. Using its own MiXCR run on the 5' RACE reads, TCRdb lists one record per CDR3 protein. The table shows approximately 1,100,000 distinct CDR3 sequences, with more than 40% occurring only once. The sample comprised blood. Receptor source: a woman aged 60 to 75 in good health. CDR3s include the opening cysteine and the closing phenylalanine or tryptophan. D genes are given only for firm matches. Some rows have no size entry. The others give once, few or many, or a class for an expanded clone.

d_call	v_call	j_call	clone_size	cdr3_aa	cdr3_nt
.	TRBV11-3	TRBJ2-3	.	CASSLTSYTDTQYF	TGTGCCAGCAGCTTAACGTCGTACACAGATACGCAGTATTTT
TRBD2	TRBV6-1	TRBJ2-5	few	CASNQWGLAGRVETQYF	TGTGCCAGCAACCAATGGGGACTAGCGGGGCGTGTGGAGACCCAGTACTTC
.	TRBV24-1	TRBJ1-5	.	CATSVGDNSNQPQHF	TGTGCCACCAGTGTGGGGGATAATAGCAATCAGCCCCAGCATTTT
.	TRBV11-1	TRBJ2-5	few	CASSLGPNVVQETQYF	TGTGCCAGCAGCTTAGGCCCAAACGTAGTTCAAGAGACCCAGTACTTC
TRBD2	TRBV7-9	TRBJ2-1	few	CASSPRRLAGGLVNEQFF	TGTGCCAGCAGCCCAAGGAGACTAGCGGGAGGGCTCGTCAATGAGCAGTTCTTC
.	TRBV2	TRBJ2-1	once	CASSEMAVGFF	TGTGCCAGCAGTGAGATGGCGGTGGGGTTCTTC
TRBD2	TRBV20-1	TRBJ2-3	.	CSARDPGAGGSTDTQYF	TGCAGTGCTAGAGACCCTGGAGCGGGGGGGAGCACAGATACGCAGTATTTT
.	TRBV20-1	TRBJ2-1	.	CNAEAGFEQFF	TGCAATGCTGAGGCAGGTTTCGAGCAGTTCTTC
.	TRBV21-1	TRBJ2-7	.	CASGWGREFRYGRYF	TGTGCCAGCGGATGGGGGCGGGAGTTTCGGTATGGAAGGTACTTC
.	TRBV28	TRBJ2-3	.	CASSLMGAQGTDTQYF	TGTGCCAGCAGTTTGATGGGGGCGCAGGGCACAGATACGCAGTATTTT
.	TRBV7-9	TRBJ2-5	.	CASSLSGARETQYF	TGTGCCAGCAGCTTATCAGGGGCGCGTGAGACCCAGTACTTC
.	TRBV5-1	TRBJ2-7	.	CASSLRADMVGGEQYF	TGCGCCAGCAGCTTGCGGGCGGACATGGTTGGGGGCGAGCAGTACTTC
.	TRBV20-1	TRBJ2-5	.	CSAVDRETQYF	TGCAGTGCCGTCGATCGAGAGACCCAGTACTTC
.	TRBV3-1	TRBJ2-5	few	CASSPDIQETQYF	TGTGCCAGTAGCCCAGACATACAAGAGACCCAGTACTTC
TRBD1	TRBV3-1	TRBJ1-5	.	CASSPSDRGPVPQHF	TGTGCCAGCAGCCCTTCCGACAGGGGGCCTGTGCCCCAGCATTTT
.	TRBV7-2	TRBJ1-6	.	CASSLVGGGNSPLHF	TGTGCCAGCAGCTTAGTTGGGGGTGGGAATTCACCCCTCCACTTT
.	TRBV5-1	TRBJ2-7	.	CASHEQGRVDEQYF	TGCGCCAGCCATGAACAGGGAAGAGTCGACGAGCAGTACTTC
.	TRBV12-3/TRBV12-4	TRBJ2-3	many	CASSLRPTDTQYF	TGTGCCAGCAGTCTACGTCCCACAGATACGCAGTATTTT
.	TRBV10-3	TRBJ2-5	few	CAISDSKGQETQYF	TGTGCCATCAGTGACAGCAAGGGCCAAGAGACCCAGTACTTC
.	TRBV7-3	TRBJ2-2	.	CASSLGVSGSAPGELFF	TGTGCCAGCAGCTTAGGGGTCTCCGGATCGGCGCCCGGGGAGCTGTTTTTT
.	TRBV10-3	TRBJ2-1	.	CASEAEPIGEQFF	TGTGCCTCCGAGGCGGAGCCCATAGGTGAGCAGTTCTTC
.	TRBV6-5	TRBJ2-1	.	CASSYSRISGNEQFF	TGTGCCAGCAGTTACTCCCGGATTAGCGGCAATGAGCAGTTCTTC
TRBD2	TRBV5-1	TRBJ2-3	.	CASSLGRGSGSDTQYF	TGCGCCAGCAGCTTGGGCCGCGGGAGTGGTTCAGATACGCAGTATTTT
.	TRBV6-5	TRBJ2-3	.	CASSYVWGSDTQYF	TGTGCCAGCAGTTACGTCTGGGGTTCAGATACGCAGTATTTT
TRBD1	TRBV18	TRBJ2-3	.	CASSPTPGTVYGADTQYF	TGTGCCAGCTCACCGACTCCAGGGACAGTATATGGGGCAGATACGCAGTATTTT
.	TRBV20-1	TRBJ2-5	few	CSARGAGSQETQYF	TGCAGTGCTAGAGGGGCAGGTTCCCAAGAGACCCAGTACTTC
TRBD2	TRBV9	TRBJ2-7	few	CASSAGLGTYEQYF	TGTGCCAGCAGCGCAGGACTAGGGACCTACGAGCAGTACTTC
.	TRBV20-1	TRBJ2-1	.	CSAGDRYEQFF	TGCAGTGCTGGGGATAGGTATGAGCAGTTCTTC
.	TRBV5-6	TRBJ1-2	.	CASRSGGDVKGYTF	TGTGCCAGCCGATCGGGAGGGGACGTGAAAGGCTACACCTTC
TRBD2	TRBV12-3/TRBV12-4	TRBJ2-7	.	CASRVGRARNEQYF	TGTGCCAGCAGAGTCGGGAGGGCAAGAAACGAGCAGTACTTC
TRBD2	TRBV15	TRBJ2-1	.	CATSPGTSGRHEQFF	TGTGCCACCAGCCCCGGGACTAGCGGGAGGCATGAGCAGTTCTTC
TRBD2	TRBV10-2	TRBJ2-5	.	CASSPSGRPTETQYF	TGCGCCAGCAGCCCTAGCGGGAGACCCACCGAGACCCAGTACTTC
TRBD2	TRBV20-1	TRBJ2-1	few	CSAREMGGGSYNEQFF	TGCAGTGCTAGAGAAATGGGCGGGGGCTCCTACAATGAGCAGTTCTTC
TRBD1	TRBV20-1	TRBJ2-7	.	CSARGTGLNEQYF	TGCAGTGCTAGAGGGACAGGGCTAAACGAGCAGTACTTC
TRBD1	TRBV10-1	TRBJ2-7	.	CASSGTGTGINEQYF	TGCGCCAGCAGTGGGACCGGGACAGGGATCAACGAGCAGTACTTC
.	TRBV5-5	TRBJ1-2	few	CASSLVTLNYGYTF	TGTGCCAGCAGCTTAGTCACCCTAAACTATGGCTACACCTTC
.	TRBV20-1	TRBJ2-7	few	CSAKSPYYEQYF	TGCAGTGCTAAAAGCCCTTACTACGAGCAGTACTTC
.	TRBV2	TRBJ2-5	.	CAGSNQAVHGNEQYF	TGTGCCGGCAGTAATCAGGCGGTGCACGGGAATGAGCAGTACTTC
.	TRBV27	TRBJ2-7	.	CASAHGHEQYF	TGTGCCAGCGCACACGGACACGAGCAGTACTTC
TRBD1	TRBV3-1	TRBJ1-6	.	CASSGTENSPLHF	TGTGCCAGCAGCGGGACAGAAAATTCACCCCTCCACTTT
.	TRBV20-1	TRBJ2-3	.	CSARDPGGRTDTQYF	TGCAGTGCTAGAGATCCAGGGGGGCGCACAGATACGCAGTATTTT
.	TRBV7-9	TRBJ2-3	.	CASSLGGVPHTDTQYF	TGTGCCAGCAGCTTAGGGGGCGTCCCACACACAGATACGCAGTATTTT
TRBD2	TRBV5-1	TRBJ2-7	few	CASSSSLAATSYEQYF	TGCGCCAGCAGCTCCTCCCTAGCGGCTACCTCCTACGAGCAGTACTTC
.	TRBV2	TRBJ2-3	once	CASSWPTDTQYF	TGTGCCAGCAGTTGGCCCACAGATACGCAGTATTTT
.	TRBV9	TRBJ1-4	once	CASSTRAIPEKLFF	TGTGCCAGCAGCACCAGGGCGATTCCCGAAAAACTGTTTTTT
.	TRBV28	TRBJ2-1	.	CASSAGVNEQFF	TGTGCCAGCAGTGCAGGCGTTAATGAGCAGTTCTTC
.	TRBV11-2	TRBJ2-3	few	CASSHREGANTDTQYF	TGTGCCAGCAGCCACCGGGAGGGGGCCAACACAGATACGCAGTATTTT
TRBD2	TRBV6-2/TRBV6-3	TRBJ2-7	.	CAACPGLGLLEQYF	TGTGCCGCATGCCCGGGACTAGGACTACTCGAGCAGTACTTC
.	TRBV20-1	TRBJ2-1	.	CSARPYIFSYNEQFF	TGCAGTGCTAGACCCTACATCTTCTCCTACAATGAGCAGTTCTTC
.	TRBV10-3	TRBJ2-3	.	CAISEDGRSNTQYF	TGTGCCATCAGTGAGGATGGCAGGTCGAATACGCAGTATTTT
.	TRBV6-5	TRBJ2-7	few	CASMSSYEQYF	TGTGCCAGCATGTCGTCCTACGAGCAGTACTTC
.	TRBV19	TRBJ1-5	few	CASSIVADRAQHF	TGTGCCAGTAGTATAGTAGCAGACAGAGCCCAGCATTTT
TRBD2	TRBV5-1	TRBJ2-7	.	CASSFVSSGSSEQYF	TGCGCCAGCAGCTTTGTTTCTAGCGGGAGTTCCGAGCAGTACTTC